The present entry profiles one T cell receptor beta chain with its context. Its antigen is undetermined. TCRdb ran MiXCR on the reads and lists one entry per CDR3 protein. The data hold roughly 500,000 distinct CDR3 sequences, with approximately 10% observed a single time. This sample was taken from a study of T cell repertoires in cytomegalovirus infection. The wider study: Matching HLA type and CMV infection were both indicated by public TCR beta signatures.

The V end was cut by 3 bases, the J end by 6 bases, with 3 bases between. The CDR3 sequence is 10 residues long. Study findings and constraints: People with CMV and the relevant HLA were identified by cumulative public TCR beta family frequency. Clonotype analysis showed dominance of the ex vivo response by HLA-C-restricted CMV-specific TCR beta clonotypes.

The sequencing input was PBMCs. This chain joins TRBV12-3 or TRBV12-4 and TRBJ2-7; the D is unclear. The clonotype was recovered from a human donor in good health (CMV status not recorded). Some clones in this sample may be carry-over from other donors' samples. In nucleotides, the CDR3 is TGTGCCAGCAGTTTTTCCGAGCAGTACTTC. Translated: CASSFSEQYF.